The source of this T cell receptor (beta chain) is a study of cytomegalovirus exposure and HLA in healthy donors. Study-wide context: Inside one of the first data releases sat some 85 million unique TCRs taken from HLA-typed donors. Findings and caveats of the study: Roughly uniform depth of sequencing across donors was assumed in presence/absence analyses. In a later analysis, a missense DCLRE1C variant was linked to TCR beta V- and J-gene trimming. The study recorded fewer than 200 TCR beta chains that were cytomegalovirus-associated.

13 Jbeta primers and 60 Vbeta primers were used for the PCR. Sequenced by immunoSEQ multiplex PCR; TCRdb stores in-frame clones only, minus some. The table lists around 150,000 clones, roughly three quarters of them singletons. CDR3 length: 16 residues. Per the germline V gene, CDR1 is SGHDT and CDR2 is YYEEEE. Deletions cut 2 bases from V and 4 bases from J, with 18 bases between. Concerning this clone: Antigen: not known.

The chain employs TRBV5-6 and TRBJ1-1; a weak D match, TRBD1 (5 bases). What was sequenced was PBMCs. This sequence was found in a middle-aged woman in good health and CMV-seronegative. CDR3 DNA sequence: TGTGCCAGCAGCTTCAGGAGCCTTCTCCAGGGCACTGAAGCTTTCTTT. Its protein is CASSFRSLLQGTEAFF. The whole variable domain, remainder taken from reference TRBV5-6 and TRBJ1-1, is DAGVTQSPTHLIKTRGQQVTLRCSPKSGHDTVSWYQQALGQGPQFIFQYYEEEERQRGNFPDRFSGHQFPNYSSELNVNALLLGDSALYLCASSFRSLLQGTEAFFGQGTRLTVV.